The clone carrying this T cell receptor beta chain was seen only a few times. Germline V CDR1 and CDR2: SGHAT, FQNNGV. Trimming took off 8 bases at V and 1 base at J, with 11 bases between the two ends. The CDR3 runs 13 residues. The sample is drawn from a study of spatial heterogeneity in lung cancer. A single record per CDR3 protein comes from TCRdb applying MiXCR to the 5' RACE reads. The sample contains tens of thousands of distinct CDR3 sequences, 7% of which appear only once. Documented time point: sample taken at primary tumor resection. Samples were donated by 72 untreated early-stage non-small cell lung cancer patients. Unsorted samples of tumor, nontumor lung or frozen PBMC had their whole RNA sequenced.

This sample comprised PBMCs, obtained at surgery. This TCR was sampled from a male donor with early-stage non-small cell lung cancer. V usage is TRBV11-2 and J usage is TRBJ1-1; maybe TRBD1 (5 bases). The CDR3 sequence is CASGGRRNTEAFF. CDR3 in DNA: TGTGCCAGCGGGGGAAGAAGGAACACTGAAGCTTTCTTT. The whole variable domain, filled in from reference TRBV11-2 and TRBJ1-1, reads EAGVAQSPRYKIIEKRQSVAFWCNPISGHATLYWYQQILGQGPKLLIQFQNNGVVDDSQLPKDRFSAERLKGVDSTLKIQPAKLEDSAVYLCASGGRRNTEAFFGQGTRLTVV.